The table lists the clone carrying this T cell receptor (beta chain) with a few counts. Antigen specificity is unknown. Time point reported: newly diagnosed GD, antithyroid drugs for less than 3 months. With RNA extracted from PBMCs as input, the TCR library was made. In each case, Graves' disease was diagnosed per American Thyroid Association guidelines. This specimen comes from a study of regulatory T cells in long-lasting Graves disease. Study results and limitations: Newly diagnosed Graves' patients had higher TCR diversity than persistent ones.

Construction of TCR beta libraries relied on iRepertoire HTBI primers and on Arm-PCR targeting CDR3 regions. TCRdb used MiXCR to reprocess the multiplex PCR reads, holding one entry per CDR3 protein. The repertoire holds 350,000 to 550,000 distinct CDR3 sequences, with about 15% as singletons. This same sample was also part of a study on T cells in Graves' hyperthyroidism and ophthalmopathy. That source adds: Ophthalmopathy was model-predicted a median around seven months pre-onset.

The sequence was collected from a woman aged 18-29 years with Graves disease. The input for sequencing was peripheral blood mononuclear cells (PBMCs), taken at new diagnosis, from a patient treated with antithyroid drugs.

The CDR3 region has the DNA TGTGCCAGCGGCAGCGGGAGGGCCTACAATGAGCAGTTCTTC. Amino acids: CASGSGRAYNEQFF. This rearrangement joins TRBV7-9 to TRBJ2-1; 10 nucleotides agree with TRBD2. The CDR3 has 14 amino acids. The trim removed 8 bases at V and 2 bases at J, leaving 3 bases unmatched. Germline V gene lookup returns CDR1 SEHNR and CDR2 FQNEAQ (reference sequence). Variable domain in full (rest from reference TRBV7-9 and TRBJ2-1): DTGVSQNPRHKITKRGQNVTFRCDPISEHNRLYWYRQTLGQGPEFLTYFQNEAQLEKSRLLSDRFSAERPKGSFSTLEIQRTEQGDSAMYLCASGSGRAYNEQFFGPGTRLTVL.